This T cell receptor delta chain was recovered during a study of gamma-delta chains in newborns, infants, children. The CDR3 consists of 13 residues. CDR1 and CDR2 from the germline V gene are GEAIGNYY and EKD. The V gene end was trimmed by 4 bases and the J gene end by 11 bases; junction bases not matched to a gene: 7. TCRdb reprocessed the reads through CATT. The repertoire holds about 6,100 delta-chain clones, with over 2.5% as singletons. A few counts support this clone. This TCR came from a child who was a newborn, infant or young child, either healthy, febrile or measles-vaccinated (not recorded which). Input material: blood. The rearrangement uses TRDV2 and TRDJ2; 9 bases match TRDD3. The CDR3 here is CACESTGGPQLFF. The DNA of the CDR3 is TGTGCCTGTGAGAGTACTGGGGGACCCCAACTCTTCTTT.